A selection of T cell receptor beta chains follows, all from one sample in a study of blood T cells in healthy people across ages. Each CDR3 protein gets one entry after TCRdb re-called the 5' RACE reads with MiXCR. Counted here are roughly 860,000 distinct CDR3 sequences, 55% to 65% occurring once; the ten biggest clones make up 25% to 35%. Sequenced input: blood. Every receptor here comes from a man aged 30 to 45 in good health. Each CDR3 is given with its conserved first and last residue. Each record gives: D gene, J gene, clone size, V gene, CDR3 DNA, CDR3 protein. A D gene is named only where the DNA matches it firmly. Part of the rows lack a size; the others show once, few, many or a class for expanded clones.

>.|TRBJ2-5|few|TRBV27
TGTGCCAGCAGTAACTCGGACCAAGGGACCCAGTACTTC
CASSNSDQGTQYF
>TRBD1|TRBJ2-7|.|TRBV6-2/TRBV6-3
TGTGCCAGCAGATCCGGACAGGGTAGCTCCTACGAGCAGTACTTC
CASRSGQGSSYEQYF
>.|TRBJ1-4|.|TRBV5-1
TGCGCCAGCAGCTCGGGGACAACTGCAACTAATGAAAAACTGTTTTTT
CASSSGTTATNEKLFF
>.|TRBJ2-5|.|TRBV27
TGTGCCAGCAGCCCCGGAGCAGGAGAGCAGTACTTC
CASSPGAGEQYF
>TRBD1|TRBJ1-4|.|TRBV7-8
TGTGCCAGCAGCTTATGGAGACAGGGGGCGCGGGAAAAACTGTTTTTT
CASSLWRQGAREKLFF
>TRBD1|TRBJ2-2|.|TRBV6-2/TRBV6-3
TGTGCCAGCAGCCGCTATGGGACAGGGGCCACCGGGGAGCTGTTTTTT
CASSRYGTGATGELFF
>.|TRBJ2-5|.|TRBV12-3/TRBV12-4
TGTGCCAGCAGTTTAGATATGGAGGAAGAGACCCAGTACTTC
CASSLDMEEETQYF
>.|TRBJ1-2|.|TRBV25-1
TGTGCCAGCAGTGGGGGGGGCTACTATGGCTACACCTTC
CASSGGGYYGYTF
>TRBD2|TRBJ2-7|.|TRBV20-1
TGCAGTGCTCTAAGCCCTAGCGGGGCGTCCTACGAGCAGTACTTC
CSALSPSGASYEQYF
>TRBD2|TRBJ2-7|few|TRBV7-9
TGTGCCAGCAGCTACGGCGGGGGGAACTCCTACGAGCAGTACTTC
CASSYGGGNSYEQYF
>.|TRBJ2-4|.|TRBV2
TGTGCCAGCAGTGAAATGGCGACAGGGAGGTTGTACTTC
CASSEMATGRLYF
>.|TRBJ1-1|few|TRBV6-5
TGTGCCAGCAGTTCCCAGGGGATTCACGTGTCGGGGACTGAAGCTTTCTTT
CASSSQGIHVSGTEAFF
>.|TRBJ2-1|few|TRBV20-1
TGCAGTGCTAGAAAGGGAAATGAGCAGTTCTTC
CSARKGNEQFF
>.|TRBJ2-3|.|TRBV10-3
TGTGCCATCAGTGAGGGTGACGACACAGATACGCAGTATTTT
CAISEGDDTDTQYF
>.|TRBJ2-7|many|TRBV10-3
TGTGCCATCACTTCCAGGGGGGAAACCTACGAGCAGTACTTC
CAITSRGETYEQYF
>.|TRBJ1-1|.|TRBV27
TGTGCCAGCAGTCCCATAGGGCTTGGAGGGGTCGGCACTGAAGCTTTCTTT
CASSPIGLGGVGTEAFF
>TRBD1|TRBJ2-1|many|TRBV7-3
TGTGCCAGCAGCTCCGACAGGGGCTCCTACAATGAGCAGTTCTTC
CASSSDRGSYNEQFF
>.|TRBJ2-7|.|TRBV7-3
TGTGCCAGCAGCTTATCGGGTGGCGGCATGGGGGAGCAGTACTTC
CASSLSGGGMGEQYF
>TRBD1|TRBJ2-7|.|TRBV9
TGTGCCAGCAGCGACCCCCGTCAATCCGGGACAGGGGGCGACGAGCAGTACTTC
CASSDPRQSGTGGDEQYF
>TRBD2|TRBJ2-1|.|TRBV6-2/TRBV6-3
TGTGCCAGCAGTTTTACTAGCGGCGAGCAGTTCTTC
CASSFTSGEQFF
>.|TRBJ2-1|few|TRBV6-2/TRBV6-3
TGTGCCAGCAGTAAATACAATGAGCAGTTCTTC
CASSKYNEQFF
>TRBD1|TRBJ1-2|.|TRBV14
TGTGCCAGCAGCCCCCGACAGGGGGATGGCTACACCTTC
CASSPRQGDGYTF
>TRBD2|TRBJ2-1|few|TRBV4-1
TGCGCCAGCAGCCCCCCCTGGACTAGCGGGGGTTTAGGATACAATGAGCAGTTCTTC
CASSPPWTSGGLGYNEQFF
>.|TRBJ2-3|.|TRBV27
TGTGCCAGCGGACCCGGGGCCTTCAATCAGTATTTT
CASGPGAFNQYF
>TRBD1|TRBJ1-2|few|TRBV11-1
TGTGCCAGCAGCAACCACAGGGGAGCGGCCTATGGCTACACCTTC
CASSNHRGAAYGYTF
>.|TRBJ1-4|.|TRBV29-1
TGCAGCGTACGGGACGGTGACGAAAAACTGTTTTTT
CSVRDGDEKLFF
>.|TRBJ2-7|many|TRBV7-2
TGTGCCAGCAGCTTCATAAGGGGGGCCTACGAGCAGTACTTC
CASSFIRGAYEQYF
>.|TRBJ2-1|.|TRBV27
TGTGCCAGCAGTAGGGGTGGGGGAAATCGCTACAATGAGCAGTTCTTC
CASSRGGGNRYNEQFF
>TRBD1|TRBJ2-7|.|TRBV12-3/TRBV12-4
TGTGCCAGCAGTCGCCCCAGACAGGGTTCCTACGAGCAGTACTTC
CASSRPRQGSYEQYF
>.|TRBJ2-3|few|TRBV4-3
TGCGCCAGCAGCCAAGATGAGTTCACTCAAGGGTATTTT
CASSQDEFTQGYF
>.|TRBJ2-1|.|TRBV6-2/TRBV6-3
TGTGCCAGCAGCCGACTAGTGCCTCTTTACAATGAGCAGTTCTTC
CASSRLVPLYNEQFF
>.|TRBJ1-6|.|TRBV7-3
TGTGCCAGCGCTTGGCGGAATAATTCACCCCTCCACTTT
CASAWRNNSPLHF
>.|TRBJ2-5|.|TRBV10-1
TGCGCCAGCAGTGAGTGGCGTCTAGAAGGCCTGGGCCAAGAGACCCAGTACTTC
CASSEWRLEGLGQETQYF
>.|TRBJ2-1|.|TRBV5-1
TGCGCCAGCAGCTTGGGGGAAGCCTCCTACAATGAGCAGTTCTTC
CASSLGEASYNEQFF
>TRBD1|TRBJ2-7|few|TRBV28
TGTGCCAGCAGACCCCTAGAAACGGGGACAGGGAGAGAGTGGAGGTCCTACGAGCAGTACTTC
CASRPLETGTGREWRSYEQYF
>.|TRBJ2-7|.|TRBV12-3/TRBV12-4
TGTGCCAGCAGCCTCGCCGGACCCCTCGGTGGCGAGCAGTACTTC
CASSLAGPLGGEQYF
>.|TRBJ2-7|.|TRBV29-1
TGCAGCGCTGCGGCCGGGACATTCACCTACGAGCAGTACTTC
CSAAAGTFTYEQYF